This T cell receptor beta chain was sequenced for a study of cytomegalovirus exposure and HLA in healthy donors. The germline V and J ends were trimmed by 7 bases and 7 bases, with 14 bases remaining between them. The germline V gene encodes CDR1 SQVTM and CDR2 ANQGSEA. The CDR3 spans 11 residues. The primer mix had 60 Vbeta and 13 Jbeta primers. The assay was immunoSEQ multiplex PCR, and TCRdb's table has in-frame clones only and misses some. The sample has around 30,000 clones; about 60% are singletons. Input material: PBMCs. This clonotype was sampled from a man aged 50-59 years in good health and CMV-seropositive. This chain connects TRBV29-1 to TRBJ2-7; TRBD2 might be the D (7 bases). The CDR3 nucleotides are TGCAGCGCTGGCGGGGGCCGGGAGCAGTACTTC. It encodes CSAGGGREQYF.